A selection of T cell receptor beta chains follows, all from one sample in a study of shared clonotypes between healthy human individuals. The assay was immunoSEQ multiplex PCR, and TCRdb's table has in-frame clones only and misses some. The table includes some 1.1 million clones, 70% to 85% detected once. Sequenced material: memory CD4+ T cells from PBMCs. The receptors here all came from a man between 18 and 35 years old in good health. Some clones in this sample may be carry-over from other donors' samples. The CDR3 runs from the conserved cysteine through the conserved F or W. Each record gives: J gene, clone size, V gene, D gene, CDR3 protein, CDR3 DNA. A D gene is named only where the DNA matches it firmly. The size entry is marked missing in some rows and otherwise reads once, few, many or a size class.

J gene: TRBJ1-2; clone size: once; V gene: TRBV11-3; D gene: -; CDR3 protein: CASSLGGADYTF; CDR3 DNA: TGTGCCAGCAGCTTAGGGGGAGCGGACTACACCTTC
J gene: TRBJ2-5; clone size: -; V gene: TRBV27; D gene: -; CDR3 protein: CASGSRTQQETQYF; CDR3 DNA: TGTGCCAGCGGGTCCCGGACTCAACAAGAGACCCAGTACTTC
J gene: TRBJ1-1; clone size: once; V gene: TRBV10-2; D gene: -; CDR3 protein: CASSGQANTEAFF; CDR3 DNA: TGCGCCAGCAGTGGGCAGGCTAACACTGAAGCTTTCTTT
J gene: TRBJ2-1; clone size: once; V gene: TRBV28; D gene: TRBD2; CDR3 protein: CASISSAGLAGGRQFF; CDR3 DNA: TGTGCCAGCATCTCTAGCGCGGGACTAGCGGGAGGGCGGCAGTTCTTC
J gene: TRBJ1-4; clone size: -; V gene: TRBV15; D gene: -; CDR3 protein: CATSKGRTTNEKLFF; CDR3 DNA: TGTGCCACCAGCAAAGGACGGACAACTAATGAAAAACTGTTTTTT
J gene: TRBJ1-2; clone size: -; V gene: TRBV7-9; D gene: -; CDR3 protein: CASSLAGQPSYTF; CDR3 DNA: TGTGCCAGCAGCTTAGCGGGGCAACCAAGCTACACCTTC
J gene: TRBJ1-2; clone size: once; V gene: TRBV5-4; D gene: -; CDR3 protein: CASSLTGTDGYTF; CDR3 DNA: TGTGCCAGCAGCTTAACAGGGACGGATGGCTACACCTTC
J gene: TRBJ1-5; clone size: few; V gene: TRBV7-3; D gene: -; CDR3 protein: CASPTARNQPQHF; CDR3 DNA: TGTGCCAGCCCCACCGCAAGAAATCAGCCCCAGCATTTT
J gene: TRBJ1-3; clone size: -; V gene: TRBV29-1; D gene: TRBD1; CDR3 protein: CTGGTGVFGNTIYF; CDR3 DNA: TGCACTGGAGGGACAGGGGTCTTTGGAAACACCATATATTTT
J gene: TRBJ2-7; clone size: -; V gene: TRBV18; D gene: -; CDR3 protein: CASSQSTSYEQYF; CDR3 DNA: TGTGCCAGCTCACAAAGTACTAGCTACGAGCAGTACTTC
J gene: TRBJ1-2; clone size: -; V gene: TRBV6-5; D gene: -; CDR3 protein: CASRGDRPGYTF; CDR3 DNA: TGTGCCAGCAGGGGGGACCGGCCGGGCTACACCTTC
J gene: TRBJ1-5; clone size: -; V gene: TRBV19; D gene: TRBD1; CDR3 protein: CASSIGGQYSNQPQHF; CDR3 DNA: TGTGCCAGTAGTATAGGGGGACAGTATAGCAATCAGCCCCAGCATTTT
J gene: TRBJ2-2; clone size: -; V gene: TRBV4-1; D gene: TRBD2; CDR3 protein: CASSKGLAGGPGGGELFF; CDR3 DNA: TGCGCCAGCAGCAAAGGGCTAGCGGGAGGGCCTGGGGGCGGGGAGCTGTTTTTT
J gene: TRBJ2-7; clone size: -; V gene: TRBV4-2; D gene: -; CDR3 protein: CASSQGPEVGEQYF; CDR3 DNA: TGTGCCAGCAGCCAGGGCCCCGAAGTTGGGGAGCAGTACTTC
J gene: TRBJ2-7; clone size: -; V gene: TRBV11-2; D gene: -; CDR3 protein: CASSLDQRRGEQYF; CDR3 DNA: TGTGCCAGCAGCTTAGATCAAAGGCGGGGCGAGCAGTACTTC
J gene: TRBJ2-7; clone size: -; V gene: TRBV28; D gene: TRBD2; CDR3 protein: CASSSTSAGSYEQYF; CDR3 DNA: TGTGCCAGCAGTTCAACTAGCGCTGGCTCCTACGAGCAGTACTTC
J gene: TRBJ1-5; clone size: few; V gene: TRBV28; D gene: -; CDR3 protein: CASSPGLRNQPQHF; CDR3 DNA: TGTGCCAGCAGTCCGGGACTGAGGAATCAGCCCCAGCATTTT
J gene: TRBJ1-2; clone size: -; V gene: TRBV6-6; D gene: TRBD1; CDR3 protein: CASRDRGRYGYTF; CDR3 DNA: TGTGCCAGCCGCGACAGGGGGCGATATGGCTACACCTTC
J gene: TRBJ2-3; clone size: -; V gene: TRBV2; D gene: TRBD1; CDR3 protein: CATVEGQRSNTQYF; CDR3 DNA: TGTGCCACCGTCGAGGGACAGAGAAGCAATACGCAGTATTTT
J gene: TRBJ2-6; clone size: -; V gene: TRBV5-6; D gene: -; CDR3 protein: CASTLRGPGANVLTF; CDR3 DNA: TGTGCCAGCACCCTCCGAGGGCCCGGGGCCAACGTCCTGACTTTC
J gene: TRBJ2-3; clone size: -; V gene: TRBV5-1; D gene: -; CDR3 protein: CASSLAQITDTQYF; CDR3 DNA: TGCGCCAGCAGCTTGGCGCAGATCACAGATACGCAGTATTTT
J gene: TRBJ2-1; clone size: few; V gene: TRBV29-1; D gene: -; CDR3 protein: CSVEGTKFDEQFF; CDR3 DNA: TGCAGCGTTGAAGGGACTAAGTTTGATGAGCAGTTCTTC
J gene: TRBJ2-1; clone size: -; V gene: TRBV2; D gene: -; CDR3 protein: CASRTSEQFF; CDR3 DNA: TGTGCCAGCAGAACGAGTGAGCAGTTCTTC
J gene: TRBJ2-1; clone size: few; V gene: TRBV18; D gene: TRBD1; CDR3 protein: CASSPGQGSYNEQFF; CDR3 DNA: TGTGCCAGCTCCCCAGGACAGGGGTCCTACAATGAGCAGTTCTTC
J gene: TRBJ2-1; clone size: -; V gene: TRBV18; D gene: TRBD2; CDR3 protein: CASTHQGAGGSGIGEQFF; CDR3 DNA: TGTGCCAGCACACACCAGGGAGCGGGAGGGTCCGGGATCGGTGAGCAGTTCTTC
J gene: TRBJ2-1; clone size: -; V gene: TRBV7-2; D gene: TRBD2; CDR3 protein: CASSFSGRADNEQFF; CDR3 DNA: TGTGCCAGCAGCTTTAGCGGGAGGGCCGACAATGAGCAGTTCTTC
J gene: TRBJ2-1; clone size: -; V gene: TRBV6-5; D gene: -; CDR3 protein: CASSYVASGDNEQFF; CDR3 DNA: TGTGCCAGCAGTTACGTAGCGTCCGGGGACAATGAGCAGTTCTTC
J gene: TRBJ2-5; clone size: -; V gene: TRBV28; D gene: -; CDR3 protein: CASSFLQETQYF; CDR3 DNA: TGTGCCAGCAGTTTTTTACAAGAGACCCAGTACTTC
J gene: TRBJ2-6; clone size: -; V gene: TRBV5-1; D gene: TRBD1; CDR3 protein: CATAPGGSGANVLTF; CDR3 DNA: TGCGCCACTGCCCCAGGGGGCTCTGGGGCCAACGTCCTGACTTTC
J gene: TRBJ2-5; clone size: -; V gene: TRBV9; D gene: TRBD2; CDR3 protein: CASSVGVAGETQYF; CDR3 DNA: TGTGCCAGCAGCGTAGGCGTAGCGGGTGAGACCCAGTACTTC
J gene: TRBJ2-7; clone size: -; V gene: TRBV29-1; D gene: -; CDR3 protein: CSGITGYEQYF; CDR3 DNA: TGCAGCGGCATAACAGGGTACGAGCAGTACTTC
J gene: TRBJ2-5; clone size: -; V gene: TRBV29-1; D gene: -; CDR3 protein: CSVLKGTQETQYF; CDR3 DNA: TGCAGCGTTTTAAAGGGGACCCAAGAGACCCAGTACTTC
J gene: TRBJ2-4; clone size: -; V gene: TRBV7-3; D gene: TRBD1; CDR3 protein: CASSLMGGQGAPQYF; CDR3 DNA: TGTGCCAGCAGCTTAATGGGGGGACAGGGAGCCCCCCAGTACTTC
J gene: TRBJ2-2; clone size: -; V gene: TRBV11-1; D gene: -; CDR3 protein: CASSLGWAGELFF; CDR3 DNA: TGTGCCAGCAGCTTAGGCTGGGCCGGGGAGCTGTTTTTT
J gene: TRBJ1-1; clone size: few; V gene: TRBV11-2; D gene: -; CDR3 protein: CASSSFAGVNTEAFF; CDR3 DNA: TGTGCCAGCAGCTCATTTGCAGGAGTAAACACTGAAGCTTTCTTT
J gene: TRBJ2-1; clone size: -; V gene: TRBV20-1; D gene: -; CDR3 protein: CSARTGTPQFF; CDR3 DNA: TGCAGTGCTAGAACCGGGACCCCGCAGTTCTTC
J gene: TRBJ2-7; clone size: -; V gene: TRBV5-1; D gene: TRBD1; CDR3 protein: CASSRTGTGGAGQYF; CDR3 DNA: TGCGCCAGCAGTCGCACCGGGACAGGGGGCGCGGGCCAGTACTTC
J gene: TRBJ1-1; clone size: once; V gene: TRBV15; D gene: TRBD1; CDR3 protein: CATSREVKTGMTEAFF; CDR3 DNA: TGTGCCACCAGCAGAGAAGTGAAGACAGGGATGACTGAAGCTTTCTTT
J gene: TRBJ1-1; clone size: few; V gene: TRBV4-1; D gene: TRBD1; CDR3 protein: CASSYPTGARTEAFF; CDR3 DNA: TGCGCCAGCAGCTACCCGACAGGGGCGAGGACTGAAGCTTTCTTT
J gene: TRBJ1-6; clone size: -; V gene: TRBV6-5; D gene: -; CDR3 protein: CASSAGGQVNSPLHF; CDR3 DNA: TGTGCCAGCAGCGCCGGTGGGCAGGTAAATTCACCCCTCCACTTT
J gene: TRBJ2-7; clone size: -; V gene: TRBV5-4; D gene: -; CDR3 protein: CASSLGVAGLYEQYF; CDR3 DNA: TGTGCCAGCAGCTTGGGGGTGGCGGGACTGTACGAGCAGTACTTC
J gene: TRBJ2-7; clone size: -; V gene: TRBV9; D gene: -; CDR3 protein: CASSLRPGGDEQYF; CDR3 DNA: TGTGCCAGCAGCCTCAGACCGGGGGGCGACGAGCAGTACTTC